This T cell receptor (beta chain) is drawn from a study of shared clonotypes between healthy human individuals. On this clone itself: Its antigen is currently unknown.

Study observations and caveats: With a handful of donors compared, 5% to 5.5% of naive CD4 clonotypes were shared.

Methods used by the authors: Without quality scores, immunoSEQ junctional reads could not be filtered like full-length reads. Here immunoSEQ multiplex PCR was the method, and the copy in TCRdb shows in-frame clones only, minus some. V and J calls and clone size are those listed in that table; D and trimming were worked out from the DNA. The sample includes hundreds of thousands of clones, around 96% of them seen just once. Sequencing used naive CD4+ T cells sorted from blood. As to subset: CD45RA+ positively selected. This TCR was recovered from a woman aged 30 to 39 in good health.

The CDR3 nucleotides read TGCGCCAGCAGCCACGTCCCGGGACTAGCGGGAACCTACAATGAGCAGTTCTTC. Translating it yields CASSHVPGLAGTYNEQFF. The genes are TRBV4-1 and TRBJ2-1; TRBD2 aligns across 13 bases. The junction had 7 bases not matched to a gene; V was cut back by 3 bases and J by 2 bases. CDR3 length: 18 residues. Per germline, CDR1 MGHRA and CDR2 YSYEKL.